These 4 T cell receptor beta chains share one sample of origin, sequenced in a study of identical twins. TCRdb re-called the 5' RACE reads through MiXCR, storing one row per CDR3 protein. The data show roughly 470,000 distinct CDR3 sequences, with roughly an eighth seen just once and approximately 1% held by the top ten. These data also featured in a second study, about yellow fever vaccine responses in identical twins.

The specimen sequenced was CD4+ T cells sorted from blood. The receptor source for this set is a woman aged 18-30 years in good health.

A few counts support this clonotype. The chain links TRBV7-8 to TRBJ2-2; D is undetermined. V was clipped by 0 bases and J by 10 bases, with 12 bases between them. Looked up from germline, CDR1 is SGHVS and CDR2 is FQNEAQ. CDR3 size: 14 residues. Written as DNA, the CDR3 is TGTGCCAGCAGCTTAGCGACGGTCGGCTTGGAGCTGTTTTTT. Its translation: CASSLATVGLELFF.

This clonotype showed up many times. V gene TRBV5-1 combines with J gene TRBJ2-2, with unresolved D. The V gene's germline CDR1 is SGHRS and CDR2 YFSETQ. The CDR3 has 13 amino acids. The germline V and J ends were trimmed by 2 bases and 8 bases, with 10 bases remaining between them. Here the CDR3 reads CASSFDSGGELFF. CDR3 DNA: TGCGCCAGCAGCTTTGATTCAGGAGGGGAGCTGTTTTTT.

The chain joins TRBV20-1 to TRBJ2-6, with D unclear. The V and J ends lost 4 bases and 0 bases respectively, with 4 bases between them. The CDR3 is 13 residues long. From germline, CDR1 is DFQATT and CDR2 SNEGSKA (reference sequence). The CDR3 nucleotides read TGCAGTGCTACGGGCTCTGGGGCCAACGTCCTGACTTTC. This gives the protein CSATGSGANVLTF.

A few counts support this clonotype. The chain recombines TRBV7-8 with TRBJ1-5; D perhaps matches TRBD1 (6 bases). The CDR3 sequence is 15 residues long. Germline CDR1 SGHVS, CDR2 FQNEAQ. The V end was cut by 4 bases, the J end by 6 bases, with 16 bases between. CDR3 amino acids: CASSWGRGVSQPQHF. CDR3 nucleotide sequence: TGTGCCAGCAGCTGGGGCAGGGGAGTAAGTCAGCCCCAGCATTTT.